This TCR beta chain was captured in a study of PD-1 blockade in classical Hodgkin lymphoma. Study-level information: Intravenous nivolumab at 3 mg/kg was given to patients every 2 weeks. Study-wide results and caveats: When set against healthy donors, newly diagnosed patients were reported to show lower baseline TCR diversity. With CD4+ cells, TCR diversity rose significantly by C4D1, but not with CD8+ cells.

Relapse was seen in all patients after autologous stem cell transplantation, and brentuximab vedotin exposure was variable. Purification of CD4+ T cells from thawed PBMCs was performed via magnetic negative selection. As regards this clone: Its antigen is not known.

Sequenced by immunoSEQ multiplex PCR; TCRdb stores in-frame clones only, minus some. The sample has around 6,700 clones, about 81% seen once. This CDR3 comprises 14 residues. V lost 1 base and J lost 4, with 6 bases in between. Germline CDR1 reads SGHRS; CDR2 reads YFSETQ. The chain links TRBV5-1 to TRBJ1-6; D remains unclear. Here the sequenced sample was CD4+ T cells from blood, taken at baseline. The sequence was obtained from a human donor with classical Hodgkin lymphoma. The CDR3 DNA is TGCGCCAGCAGCTTGTCGAGTTATAATTCACCCCTCCACTTT. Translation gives CASSLSSYNSPLHF.